These 6 T cell receptor beta chains were all obtained from the same sample, sequenced in a study of blood T cell repertoires in COVID-19. The data were produced by immunoSEQ multiplex PCR, yet TCRdb's version contains in-frame clones alone and is incomplete. Of about 140,000 clones detected, over 75% appear once; the ten largest clones hold 1.5% to 2%. Sequenced: peripheral blood. The receptor source for this set is a man between 70 and 80 years old with acute or convalescent COVID-19.

This clone was seen a single time. CDR3 in DNA: TGTGCCAGCAGGGGGGACAGCGTTAATGAAAAACTGTTTTTT. The encoded protein is CASRGDSVNEKLFF. The chain is built from TRBV3-1 (or the pseudogene TRBV3-2) and TRBJ1-4; 7 bases agree with TRBD1. Germline V gene lookup returns CDR1 LGHDT and CDR2 YNNKEL (reference sequence). CDR3 length equals 14 residues. V lost 6 bases and J lost 4; bases outside the gene matches: 5.

The chain couples TRBV27 to TRBJ1-6; D is perhaps TRBD1 (5 bases). Trimming pared 6 bases from V and 3 bases from J, leaving 9 bases between. This CDR3 region has 14 residues. Germline V gene lookup returns CDR1 MNHEY and CDR2 SMNVEV (reference sequence). As DNA, the CDR3 is TGTGCCAGCAGAGGGGCGGACTATAATTCACCCCTCCACTTT. Protein: CASRGADYNSPLHF.

The rearrangement links TRBV5-5 to TRBJ1-6; TRBD1 matches at 9 bases. The CDR3 runs to 16 residues. Germline V CDR1 and CDR2: SGHKS, YYEKEE (reference sequence). The junction had 15 bases not matched to a gene; V was cut back by 3 bases and J by 14 bases. DNA for the CDR3: TGTGCCAGCAGCTGGGGACAGGGCGGGTCGTCTCTAGCCCTCCACTTT. Protein: CASSWGQGGSSLALHF.

The chain employs TRBV29-1 and TRBJ1-1, with D tentatively TRBD1 (5 bases). CDR1 and CDR2 from the germline V gene are SQVTM and ANQGSEA. With 4 bases removed from V and 0 bases from J, the gap between germline ends came to 9 bases. This CDR3 region has 13 residues. The CDR3 nucleotides read TGCAGCGTTGTCAGACAGATGAACACTGAAGCTTTCTTT. Amino acids: CSVVRQMNTEAFF.

The chain uses TRBV2 and TRBJ1-1; 7 nucleotides agree with TRBD1. The V gene's germline CDR1 is SNHLY and CDR2 FYNNEI. This CDR3 comprises 14 residues. J gave up 1 base and V 8 bases, and 7 bases lay outside the gene matches. This chain's CDR3 is CASRGGNSNTEAFF. CDR3 coding DNA: TGTGCCAGCCGAGGGGGCAACTCGAACACTGAAGCTTTCTTT.

This chain links TRBV7-8 with TRBJ1-6; no firm D call. Germline-derived CDR1 and CDR2 are SGHVS and FQNEAQ. The CDR3 has 14 amino acids. The V and J ends lost 3 bases and 4 bases respectively, with 7 bases between them. For the CDR3, the DNA is TGTGCCAGCAGCTTCCAGAGGTATAATTCACCCCTCCACTTT. This translates into CASSFQRYNSPLHF. Full variable domain (outside the CDR3, taken from reference TRBV7-8 and TRBJ1-6): GAGVSQSPRYKVAKRGQDVALRCDPISGHVSLFWYQQALGQGPEFLTYFQNEAQLDKSGLPSDRFFAERPEGSVSTLKIQRTQQEDSAVYLCASSFQRYNSPLHFGNGTRLTVT.